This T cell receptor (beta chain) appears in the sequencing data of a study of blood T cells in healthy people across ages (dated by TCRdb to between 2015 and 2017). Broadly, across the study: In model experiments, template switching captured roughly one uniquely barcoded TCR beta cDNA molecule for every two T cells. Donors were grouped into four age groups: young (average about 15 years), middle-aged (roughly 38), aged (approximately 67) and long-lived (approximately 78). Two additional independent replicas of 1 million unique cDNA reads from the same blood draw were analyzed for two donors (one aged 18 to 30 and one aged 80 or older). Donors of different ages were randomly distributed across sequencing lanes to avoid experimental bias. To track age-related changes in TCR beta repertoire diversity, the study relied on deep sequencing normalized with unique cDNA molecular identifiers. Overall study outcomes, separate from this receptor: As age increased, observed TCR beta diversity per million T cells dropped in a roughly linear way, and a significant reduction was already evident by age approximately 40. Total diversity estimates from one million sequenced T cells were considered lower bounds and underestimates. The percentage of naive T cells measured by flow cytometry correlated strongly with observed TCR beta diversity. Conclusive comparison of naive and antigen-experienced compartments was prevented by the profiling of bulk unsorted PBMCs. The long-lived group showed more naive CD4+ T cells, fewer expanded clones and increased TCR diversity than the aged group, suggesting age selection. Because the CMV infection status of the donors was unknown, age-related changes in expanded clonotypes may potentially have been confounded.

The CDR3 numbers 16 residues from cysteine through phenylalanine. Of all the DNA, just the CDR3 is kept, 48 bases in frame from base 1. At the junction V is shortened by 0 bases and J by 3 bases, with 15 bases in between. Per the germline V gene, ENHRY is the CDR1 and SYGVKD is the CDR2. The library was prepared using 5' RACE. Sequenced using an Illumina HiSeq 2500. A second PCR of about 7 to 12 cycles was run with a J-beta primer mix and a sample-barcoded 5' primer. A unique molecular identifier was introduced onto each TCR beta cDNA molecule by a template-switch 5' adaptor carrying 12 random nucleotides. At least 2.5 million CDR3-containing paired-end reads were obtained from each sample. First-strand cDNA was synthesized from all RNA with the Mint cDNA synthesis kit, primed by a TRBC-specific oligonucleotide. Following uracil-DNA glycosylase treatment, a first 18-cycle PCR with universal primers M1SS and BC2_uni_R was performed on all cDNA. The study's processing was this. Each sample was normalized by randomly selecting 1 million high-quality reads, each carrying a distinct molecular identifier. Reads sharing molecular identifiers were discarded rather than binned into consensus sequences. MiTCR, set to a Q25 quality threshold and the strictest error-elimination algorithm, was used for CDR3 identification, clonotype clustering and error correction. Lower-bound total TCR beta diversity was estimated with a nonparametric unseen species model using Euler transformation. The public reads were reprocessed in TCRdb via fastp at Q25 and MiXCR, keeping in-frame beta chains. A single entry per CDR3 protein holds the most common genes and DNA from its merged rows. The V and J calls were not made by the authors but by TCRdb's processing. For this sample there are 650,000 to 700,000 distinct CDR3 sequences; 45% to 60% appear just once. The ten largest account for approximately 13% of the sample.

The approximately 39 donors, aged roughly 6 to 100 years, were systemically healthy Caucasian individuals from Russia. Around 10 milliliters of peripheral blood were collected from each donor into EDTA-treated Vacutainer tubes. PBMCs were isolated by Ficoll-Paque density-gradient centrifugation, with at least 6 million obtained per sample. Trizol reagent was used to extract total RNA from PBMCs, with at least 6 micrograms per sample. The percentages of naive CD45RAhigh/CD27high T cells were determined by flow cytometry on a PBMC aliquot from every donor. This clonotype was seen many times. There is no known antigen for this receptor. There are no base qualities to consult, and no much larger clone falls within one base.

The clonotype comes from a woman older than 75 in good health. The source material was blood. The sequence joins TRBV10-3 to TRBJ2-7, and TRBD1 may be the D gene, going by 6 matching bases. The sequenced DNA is TGTGCCATCAGTGAGTCGGGAACAGGGAAGGGCTACGAGCAGTACTTC. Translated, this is CAISESGTGKGYEQYF.